This T cell receptor (beta chain) was obtained from a study of cytomegalovirus exposure and HLA in healthy donors. The wider study: Of some 400 genotyped donors, 70% to 85% clustered with self-reported Caucasian donors.

Comments on this clone: What it binds is unknown.

The ends lost 5 bases at V and 2 bases at J; junction bases unmatched: 9. The CDR3 consists of 19 residues. The germline V gene encodes CDR1 SGHRS and CDR2 YFSETQ. Study findings and constraints: The classifier reportedly diagnosed cytomegalovirus status with high sensitivity and specificity. The study recorded some 160 TCR beta chains that were cytomegalovirus-associated.

A multiplex PCR was run with 60 Vbeta primers and 13 Jbeta primers. The assay was immunoSEQ multiplex PCR, and TCRdb's table has in-frame clones only and misses some. The sample has approximately 180,000 clones, roughly 77% seen once. The source is a woman between 45 and 60 years old in good health and CMV-seronegative. Sequencing input: PBMCs. V gene TRBV5-1 combines with J gene TRBJ2-6; 14 bases are a match to TRBD2. CDR3 nucleotide sequence: TGCGCCAGCAGTCAGAGACTAGCGGGAGGGCCTGCTGGGGCCAACGTCCTGACTTTC. This sequence encodes CASSQRLAGGPAGANVLTF.